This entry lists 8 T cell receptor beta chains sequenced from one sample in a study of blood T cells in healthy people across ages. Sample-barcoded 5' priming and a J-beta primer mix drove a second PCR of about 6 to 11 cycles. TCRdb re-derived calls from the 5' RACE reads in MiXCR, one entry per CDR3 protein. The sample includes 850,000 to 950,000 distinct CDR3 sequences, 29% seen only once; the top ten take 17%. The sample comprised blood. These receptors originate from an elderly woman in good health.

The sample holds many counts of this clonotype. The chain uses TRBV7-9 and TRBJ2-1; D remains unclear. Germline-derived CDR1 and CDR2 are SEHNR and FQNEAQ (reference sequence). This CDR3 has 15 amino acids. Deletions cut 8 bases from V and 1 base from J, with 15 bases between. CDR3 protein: CASGKAGQSYNEQFF. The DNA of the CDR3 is TGTGCCAGCGGAAAGGCAGGTCAATCCTACAATGAGCAGTTCTTC.

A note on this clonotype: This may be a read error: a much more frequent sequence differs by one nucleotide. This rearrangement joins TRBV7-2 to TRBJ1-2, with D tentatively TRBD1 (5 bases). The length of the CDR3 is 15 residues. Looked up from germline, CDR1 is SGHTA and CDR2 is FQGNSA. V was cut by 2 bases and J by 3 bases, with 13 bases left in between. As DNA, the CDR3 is TGTGCCAGCAGCTTAACAGGTTTAGCTGACTATGGCTACACCTTC. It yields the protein CASSLTGLADYGYTF.

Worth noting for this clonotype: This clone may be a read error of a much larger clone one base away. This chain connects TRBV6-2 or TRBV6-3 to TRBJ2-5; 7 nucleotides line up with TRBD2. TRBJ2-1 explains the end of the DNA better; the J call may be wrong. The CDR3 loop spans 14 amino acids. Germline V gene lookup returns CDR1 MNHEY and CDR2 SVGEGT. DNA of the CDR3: TGTGCCAGCCGTCGGGACTACTCTCAAGAGACCCAGTTCTTC. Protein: CASRRDYSQETQFF.

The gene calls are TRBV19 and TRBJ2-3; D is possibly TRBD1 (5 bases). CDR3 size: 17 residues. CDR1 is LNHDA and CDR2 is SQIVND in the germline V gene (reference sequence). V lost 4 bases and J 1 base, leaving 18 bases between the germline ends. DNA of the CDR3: TGTGCCAGTAGTACTACAGGAAACTATGCTGGCACAGATACGCAGTATTTT. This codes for CASSTTGNYAGTDTQYF.

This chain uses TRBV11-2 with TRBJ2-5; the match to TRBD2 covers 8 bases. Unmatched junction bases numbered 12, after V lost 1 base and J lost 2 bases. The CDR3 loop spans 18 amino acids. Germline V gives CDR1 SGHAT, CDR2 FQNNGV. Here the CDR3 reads CASSLVGRGGPGQETQYF. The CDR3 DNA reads TGTGCCAGCAGCTTAGTCGGTCGGGGGGGACCGGGACAAGAGACCCAGTACTTC.

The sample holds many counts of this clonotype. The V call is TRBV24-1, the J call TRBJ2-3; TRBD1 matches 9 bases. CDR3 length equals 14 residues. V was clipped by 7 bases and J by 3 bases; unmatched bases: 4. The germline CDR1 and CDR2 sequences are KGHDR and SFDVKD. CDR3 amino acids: CATRTGGRTDTQYF. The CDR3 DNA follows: TGTGCCACCAGAACAGGGGGCAGAACAGATACGCAGTATTTT.

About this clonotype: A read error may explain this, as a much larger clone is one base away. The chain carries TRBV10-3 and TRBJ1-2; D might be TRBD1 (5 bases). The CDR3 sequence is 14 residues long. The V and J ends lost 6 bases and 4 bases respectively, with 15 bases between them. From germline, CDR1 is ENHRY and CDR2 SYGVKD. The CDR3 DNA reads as TGTGCCATCAGGGAGACATTTGACAGCTATGGCTACACCTTC. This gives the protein CAIRETFDSYGYTF.

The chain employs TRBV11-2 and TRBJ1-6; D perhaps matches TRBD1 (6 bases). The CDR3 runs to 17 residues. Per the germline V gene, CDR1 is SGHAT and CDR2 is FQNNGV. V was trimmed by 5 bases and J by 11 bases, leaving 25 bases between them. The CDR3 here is CASSRQTPGHRLTPLHF. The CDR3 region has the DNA TGTGCCAGCAGCCGCCAAACCCCGGGACACCGTTTGACACCCCTCCACTTT.